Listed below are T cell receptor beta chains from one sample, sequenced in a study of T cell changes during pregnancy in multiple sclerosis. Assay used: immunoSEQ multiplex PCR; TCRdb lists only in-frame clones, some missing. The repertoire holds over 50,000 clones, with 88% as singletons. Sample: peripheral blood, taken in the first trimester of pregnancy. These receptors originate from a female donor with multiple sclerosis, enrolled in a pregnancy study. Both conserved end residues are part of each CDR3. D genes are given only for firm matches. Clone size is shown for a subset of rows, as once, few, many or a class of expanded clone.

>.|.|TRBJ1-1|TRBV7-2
TGTGCCAGCAGCCATAAACAGGGAAGGGGCACTGAAGCTTTCTTT
CASSHKQGRGTEAFF
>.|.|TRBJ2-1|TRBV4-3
TGCGCCAGCAGCCAAGATGGAGACGATGAGCAGTTCTTC
CASSQDGDDEQFF
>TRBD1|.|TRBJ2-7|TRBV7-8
TGTGCCAGCAGCTTGGACAGGGGGCCGTACGAGCAGTACTTC
CASSLDRGPYEQYF
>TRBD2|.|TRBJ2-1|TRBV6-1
TGTGCCAGCCAAACTAGCGGGGGATACAATGAGCAGTTCTTC
CASQTSGGYNEQFF
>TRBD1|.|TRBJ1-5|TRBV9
TGTGCCAGCAGCGTAGGGGCAGGGGGCGGGCAGCCCCAGCATTTT
CASSVGAGGGQPQHF
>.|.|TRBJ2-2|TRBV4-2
TGTGCCAGCAGCCAAGATAGCGGAAGGGAGCTGTTTTTT
CASSQDSGRELFF
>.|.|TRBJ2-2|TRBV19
TGTGCCAGTAGTTACGTCGGGACCGGGGAGCTGTTTTTT
CASSYVGTGELFF
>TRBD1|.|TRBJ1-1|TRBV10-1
TGCGCCAGCAGTGATCGGCTGTTCCCAGGGGGCACTGAAGCTTTCTTT
CASSDRLFPGGTEAFF
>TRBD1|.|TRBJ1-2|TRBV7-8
TGTGCCAGCAGCTTAGGGACAGGGGGGTCCCATGGCTACACCTTC
CASSLGTGGSHGYTF
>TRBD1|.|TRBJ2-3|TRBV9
TGTGCCAGCAGCCAAGACGGGACAGGGGGCGGGGGAGATACGCAGTATTTT
CASSQDGTGGGGDTQYF
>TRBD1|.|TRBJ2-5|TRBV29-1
TGCAGCGTTTCGTACCAGGGGGCGCGTCAAGAGACCCAGTACTTC
CSVSYQGARQETQYF
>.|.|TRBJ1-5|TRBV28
TGTGCCAGCAGTTTAGGGGGCCGGCAGCCCCAGCATTTT
CASSLGGRQPQHF
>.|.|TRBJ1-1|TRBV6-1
TGTGCCAGCAGTGATAGTCGGCAGGGAGGGGACACTGAAGCTTTCTTT
CASSDSRQGGDTEAFF
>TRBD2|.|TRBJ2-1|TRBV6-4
TGTGCCAGCAGTGAAGAGAGCGGGACGTACAATGAGCAGTTCTTC
CASSEESGTYNEQFF
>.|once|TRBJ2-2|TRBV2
TGTGCCAGCAGAGGACAGAGAGTGTCAAAAACCGGGGAGCTGTTTTTT
CASRGQRVSKTGELFF
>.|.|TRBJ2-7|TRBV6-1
TGTGCCAGCAGACAGGGATTCGAGCAGTACTTC
CASRQGFEQYF
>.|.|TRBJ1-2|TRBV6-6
TGTGCCAGCAGTTACATCGAGGATGGCTACACCTTC
CASSYIEDGYTF
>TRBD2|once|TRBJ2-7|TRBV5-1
TGCGCCAGCAGCTTGGCCGGGACTAGCGGGAACTACGAGCAGTACTTC
CASSLAGTSGNYEQYF
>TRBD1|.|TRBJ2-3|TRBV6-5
TGTGCCAGCAGGGACCGACAGGGGGCTGATACGCAGTATTTT
CASRDRQGADTQYF
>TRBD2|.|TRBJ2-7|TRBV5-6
TGTGCCAGCAGCCAACTCCAACTAGCGGGAGGGCCGCGAGGGGAGCAGTACTTC
CASSQLQLAGGPRGEQYF
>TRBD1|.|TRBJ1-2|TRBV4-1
TGCGCCAGCAGCCAAGTTCCAGGGGGCCTTGGCTACACCTTC
CASSQVPGGLGYTF
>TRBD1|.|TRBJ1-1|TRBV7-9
TGTGCCAGCAGCTTAGCCCGGGACAGGGAAGCTTTCTTT
CASSLARDREAFF
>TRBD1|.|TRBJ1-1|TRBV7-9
TGTGCCAGCAGCACAGGGACAGGGAACACTGAAGCTTTCTTT
CASSTGTGNTEAFF
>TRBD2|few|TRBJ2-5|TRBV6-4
TGTGCCAGCAGTCCCCTAGCGGGAGGAGGGCAAGAGACCCAGTACTTC
CASSPLAGGGQETQYF
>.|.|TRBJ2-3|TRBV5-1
TGCGCCAGCAGCTTTCAGGGGTTGAGCACAGATACGCAGTATTTT
CASSFQGLSTDTQYF
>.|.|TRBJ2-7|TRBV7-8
TGTGCCAGCAGCACCCAGGGGTCAGACTACGAGCAGTACTTC
CASSTQGSDYEQYF
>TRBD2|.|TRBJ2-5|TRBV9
TGTGCCAGCAGCGTCGGGACTAGCGCGGGCCAAGAGACCCAGTACTTC
CASSVGTSAGQETQYF
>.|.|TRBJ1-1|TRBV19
TGTGCCAGTAGTTGGACAGTTTTCACTGAAGCTTTCTTT
CASSWTVFTEAFF
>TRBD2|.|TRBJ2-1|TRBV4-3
TGCGCCAGCAGCCAGTCTAGCGGGAGTGACTACAATGAGCAGTTCTTC
CASSQSSGSDYNEQFF
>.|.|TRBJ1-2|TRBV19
TGTGCCAGTAGTATAGATCCCCAAGGACAGATCTATGGCTACACCTTC
CASSIDPQGQIYGYTF
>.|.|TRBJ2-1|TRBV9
TGTGCCAGCAGCGTAGACCCCGAGGGAAGGGAGTTCTTC
CASSVDPEGREFF
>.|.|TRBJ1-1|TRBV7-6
TGTGCCAGCAGCTGGGGCTGGGTCATGAACACTGAAGCTTTCTTT
CASSWGWVMNTEAFF
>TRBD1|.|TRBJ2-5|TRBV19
TGTGCCAGTAGTATAGAGGGGACAGGGGATGAGACCCAGTACTTC
CASSIEGTGDETQYF
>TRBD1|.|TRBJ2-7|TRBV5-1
TGCGCCAGCAGCTTGGAAACAGGGGGGTACTACGAGCAGTACTTC
CASSLETGGYYEQYF
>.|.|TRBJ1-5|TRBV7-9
TGTGCCAGCAGCGGCGGACTTGGCAATCAGCCCCAGCATTTT
CASSGGLGNQPQHF
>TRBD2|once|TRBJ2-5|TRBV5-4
TGTGCCAGCGGCGTGGGACTAGAAGGGACCCAGTACTTC
CASGVGLEGTQYF
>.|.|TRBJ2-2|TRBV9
TGTGCCAGCAGCGTACTGAGAAACACCGGGGAGCTGTTTTTT
CASSVLRNTGELFF
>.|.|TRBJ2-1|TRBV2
TGTGCCAGCATCCGAACCTTACTAGCAAATGAGCAGTTCTTC
CASIRTLLANEQFF
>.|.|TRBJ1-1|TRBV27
TGTGCCAGCAGCTCGCGGGACTCGAACACTGAAGCTTTCTTT
CASSSRDSNTEAFF
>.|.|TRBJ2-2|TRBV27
TGTGCCAGCAGTTTAAGGGGGAGGGACACCGGGGAGCTGTTTTTT
CASSLRGRDTGELFF
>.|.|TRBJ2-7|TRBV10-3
TGTGCCATCAGTCCGCGGACAGAGGCCTACGAGCAGTACTTC
CAISPRTEAYEQYF
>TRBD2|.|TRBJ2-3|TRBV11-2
TGTGCCAGCAGCATAACGGGCGGGAGAGGGACAGATACGCAGTATTTT
CASSITGGRGTDTQYF
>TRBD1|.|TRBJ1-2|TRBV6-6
TGTGCCAGCAGTCTAACTAGGACAGGGGGCGTAGGGGGCTACACCTTC
CASSLTRTGGVGGYTF
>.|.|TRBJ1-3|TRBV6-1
TGTGCCAGCAGGGTTACAGGAGACTCTGGAAACACCATATATTTT
CASRVTGDSGNTIYF
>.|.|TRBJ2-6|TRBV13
TGTGCCAGCAGCGGTAACAGGGTCGGGGCCAACGTCCTGACTTTC
CASSGNRVGANVLTF
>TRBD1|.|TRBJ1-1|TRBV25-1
TGTGCCAGCAGCACGGGACAGAAGAACACTGAAGCTTTCTTT
CASSTGQKNTEAFF
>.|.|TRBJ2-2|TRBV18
TGTGCCAGCTCGCGGACACTGAACACCGGGGAGCTGTTTTTT
CASSRTLNTGELFF
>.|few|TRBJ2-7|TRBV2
TGTGCCAGCAGCCCCGGCTACGAGCAGTACTTC
CASSPGYEQYF
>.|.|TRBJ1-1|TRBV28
TGTGCCAGCATCCGGGGAGGTTCGACTGAAGCTTTCTTT
CASIRGGSTEAFF
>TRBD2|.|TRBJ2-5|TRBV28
TGTGCCAGCAGTTTGCATGGCCCCTGGACTAGCTCTTACTTC
CASSLHGPWTSSYF
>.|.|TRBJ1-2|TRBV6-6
TGTGCCAGCAGTTACTCGGGGGGGCACTATGGCTACACCTTC
CASSYSGGHYGYTF
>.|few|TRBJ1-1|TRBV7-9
TGTGCCAGCAGTCTGAAGGGGACTGAAGCTTTCTTT
CASSLKGTEAFF